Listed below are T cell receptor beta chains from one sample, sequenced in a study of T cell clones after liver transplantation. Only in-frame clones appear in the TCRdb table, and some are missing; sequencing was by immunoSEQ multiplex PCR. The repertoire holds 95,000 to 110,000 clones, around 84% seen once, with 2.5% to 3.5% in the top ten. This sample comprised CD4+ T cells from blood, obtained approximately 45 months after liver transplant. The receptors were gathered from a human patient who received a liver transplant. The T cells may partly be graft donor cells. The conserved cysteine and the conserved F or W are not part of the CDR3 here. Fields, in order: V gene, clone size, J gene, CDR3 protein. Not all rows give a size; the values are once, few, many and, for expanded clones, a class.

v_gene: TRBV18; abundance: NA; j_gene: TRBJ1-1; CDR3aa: ASSPGENTEAF
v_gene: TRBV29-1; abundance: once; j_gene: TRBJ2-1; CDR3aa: STEAGGPGEQF
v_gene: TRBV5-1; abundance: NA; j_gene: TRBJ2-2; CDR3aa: ASSLTPTSGGANTGELF
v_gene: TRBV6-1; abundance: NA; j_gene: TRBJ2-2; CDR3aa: ASVDRGLRSGELF
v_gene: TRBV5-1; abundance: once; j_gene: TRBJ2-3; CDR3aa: ASSPGQGSDTQY
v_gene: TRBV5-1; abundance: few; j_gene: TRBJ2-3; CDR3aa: ASSLIWGGDIDTQY
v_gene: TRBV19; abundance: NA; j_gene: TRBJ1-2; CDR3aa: ASSTYTGVGGYT
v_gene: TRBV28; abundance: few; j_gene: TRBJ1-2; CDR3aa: ASSTGTGNYGYT
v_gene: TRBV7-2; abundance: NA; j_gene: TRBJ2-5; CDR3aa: ASSFRRETQY
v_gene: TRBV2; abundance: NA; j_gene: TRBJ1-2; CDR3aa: ASSALQGADGYT
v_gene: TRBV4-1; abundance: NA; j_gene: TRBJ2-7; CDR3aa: ASSPWGRASGGEPGYEQY
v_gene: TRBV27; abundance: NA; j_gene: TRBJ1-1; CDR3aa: ASTPGGGRTEAF
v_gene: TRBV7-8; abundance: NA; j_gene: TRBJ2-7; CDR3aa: ASSPTLYKHEQY
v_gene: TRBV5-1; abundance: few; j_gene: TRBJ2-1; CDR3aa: ASRGGGGGRDNEQF
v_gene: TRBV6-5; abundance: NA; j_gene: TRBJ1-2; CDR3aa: ASSTGTNYGYT
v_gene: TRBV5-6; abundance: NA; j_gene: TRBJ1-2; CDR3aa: ASSLLVVNYGYT
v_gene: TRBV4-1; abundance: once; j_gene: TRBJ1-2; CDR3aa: ASSLRGDRGYGYT
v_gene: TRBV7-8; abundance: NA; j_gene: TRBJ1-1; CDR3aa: ASSFGENTEAF
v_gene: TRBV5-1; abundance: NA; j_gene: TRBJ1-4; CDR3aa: ASSLGPGQGADSDEKLF
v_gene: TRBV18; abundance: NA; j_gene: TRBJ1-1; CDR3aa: ASSPLMTGVTEAF
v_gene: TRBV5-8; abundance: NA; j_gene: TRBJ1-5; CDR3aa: ASSPKVGNQPQH
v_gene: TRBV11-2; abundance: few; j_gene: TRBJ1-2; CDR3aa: ASSLVRERGDGYT
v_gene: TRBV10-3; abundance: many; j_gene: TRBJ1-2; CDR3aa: AISQTTNYGYT
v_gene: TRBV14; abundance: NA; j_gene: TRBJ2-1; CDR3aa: ASSQDLGGGDEQF
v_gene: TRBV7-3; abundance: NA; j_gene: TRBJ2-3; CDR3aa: ASSLTWADTQY
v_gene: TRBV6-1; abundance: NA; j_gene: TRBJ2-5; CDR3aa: ASSEGPGRETQY
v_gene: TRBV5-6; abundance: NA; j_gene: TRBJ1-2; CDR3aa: ASSLVQRTNYGYT
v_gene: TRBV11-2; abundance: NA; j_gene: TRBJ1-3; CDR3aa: ASSSIRSGNTIY
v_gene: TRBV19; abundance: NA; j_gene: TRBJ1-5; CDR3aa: ASSMAGDQPQH
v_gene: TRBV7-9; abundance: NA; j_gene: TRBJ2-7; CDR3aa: ASRRPGTGAYEQY
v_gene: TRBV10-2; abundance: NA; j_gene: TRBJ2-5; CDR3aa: ASSHEKETQY
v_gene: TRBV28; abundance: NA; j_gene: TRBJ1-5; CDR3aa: ASSFRTPQH
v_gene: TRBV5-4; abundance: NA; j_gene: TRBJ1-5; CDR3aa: ASSLGGVGRNQPQH
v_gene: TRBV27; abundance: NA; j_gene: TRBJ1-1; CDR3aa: ASTPQLPSMNTEAF
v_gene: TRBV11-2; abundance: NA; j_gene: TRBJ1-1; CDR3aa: ASSRPTEAF
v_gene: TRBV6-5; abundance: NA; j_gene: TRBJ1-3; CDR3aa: ASSIRGLAGNTIY
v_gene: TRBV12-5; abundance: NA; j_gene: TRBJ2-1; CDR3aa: ASGLGASGDNEQF
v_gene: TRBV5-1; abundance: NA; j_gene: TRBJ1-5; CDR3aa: ASSLGGTENQPQH
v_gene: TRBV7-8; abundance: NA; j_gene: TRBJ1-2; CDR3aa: ASSLAPPKGFGGYT
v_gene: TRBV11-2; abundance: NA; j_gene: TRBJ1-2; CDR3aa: ASSSRTAHYGYT
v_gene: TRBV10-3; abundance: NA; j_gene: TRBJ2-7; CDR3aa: ATGTPYEQY
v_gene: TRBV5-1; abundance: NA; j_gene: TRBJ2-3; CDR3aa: ASSPWTSGGTDTQY
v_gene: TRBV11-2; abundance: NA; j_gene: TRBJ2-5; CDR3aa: ASSLEGETQY
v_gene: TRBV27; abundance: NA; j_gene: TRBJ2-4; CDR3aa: ASSSPGQLAKNIQY
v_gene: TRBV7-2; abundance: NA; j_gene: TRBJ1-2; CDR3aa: ASSFRMPAHDQYGYT
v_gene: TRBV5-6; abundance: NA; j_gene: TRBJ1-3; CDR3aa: ASSLDSHSGNTIY
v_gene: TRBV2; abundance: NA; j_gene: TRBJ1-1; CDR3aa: ASRADQRKTEAF
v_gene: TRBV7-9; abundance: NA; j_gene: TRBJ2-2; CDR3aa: ASSRDRETGELF
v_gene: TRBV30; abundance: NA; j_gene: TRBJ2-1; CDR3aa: AWSPLGAGEQF
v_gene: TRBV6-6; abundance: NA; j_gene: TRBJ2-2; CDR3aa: ASSSRNTGELF
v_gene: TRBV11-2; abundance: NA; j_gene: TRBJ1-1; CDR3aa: ASSLEGSANTEAF
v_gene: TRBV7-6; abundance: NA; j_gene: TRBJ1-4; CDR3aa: ASSTRSEKLF
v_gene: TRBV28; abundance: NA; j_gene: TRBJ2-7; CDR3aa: ASSSLDRGDSEQY